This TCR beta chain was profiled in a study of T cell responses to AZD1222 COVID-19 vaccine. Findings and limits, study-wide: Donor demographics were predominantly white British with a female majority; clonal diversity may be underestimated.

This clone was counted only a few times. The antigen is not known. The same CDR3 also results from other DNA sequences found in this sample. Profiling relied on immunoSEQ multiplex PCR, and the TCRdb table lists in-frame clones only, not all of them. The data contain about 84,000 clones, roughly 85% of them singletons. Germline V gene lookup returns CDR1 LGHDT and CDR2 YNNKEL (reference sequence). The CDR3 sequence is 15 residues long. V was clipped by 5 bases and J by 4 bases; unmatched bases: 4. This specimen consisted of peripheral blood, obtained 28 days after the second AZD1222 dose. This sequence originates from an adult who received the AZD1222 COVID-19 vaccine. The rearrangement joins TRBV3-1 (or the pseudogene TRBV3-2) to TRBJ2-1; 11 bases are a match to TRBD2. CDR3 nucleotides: TGTGCCAGCAGCTTACTAGCGGGAGTTTACAATGAGCAGTTCTTC. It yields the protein CASSLLAGVYNEQFF.